This T cell receptor beta chain was sequenced during a study of B cell selection in AIRE deficiency. Study results and caveats: About 30.6% of healthy-shared Treg TCRbeta sequences appeared in patient Tconv cells. Of 3657 shared Treg TCRbeta sequences, around 30% were healthy-only, just under 9.5% patient-only.

V lost 0 bases to trimming and J lost 4 bases, with 5 bases between them. Looked up from germline, CDR1 is GTSNPN and CDR2 is SVGIG (reference sequence). The CDR3 has 12 amino acids. Data came from immunoSEQ multiplex PCR; TCRdb stores just in-frame clones and leaves some out. This sample has 20,000 to 25,000 clones; around 97% occur once, and the top ten carry under 0.2%. A remark on this clone: Antigen specificity is unknown.

CD4+CD127+ cells were sorted as the conventional CD4 T cells. The sample taken for sequencing was conventional CD4+ T cells sorted from PBMCs. The origin of this receptor is a human donor with AIRE deficiency. This chain joins TRBV30 and TRBJ2-3; D remains unclear. CDR3 residues: CAWSVVPDTQYF. The CDR3, as DNA: TGTGCCTGGAGTGTTGTACCAGATACGCAGTATTTT.